The 25 T cell receptor beta chains listed next were all sequenced from one sample in a study of cytomegalovirus exposure and HLA in healthy donors. Using immunoSEQ multiplex PCR, the repertoire was profiled, and TCRdb retains in-frame clones only, with some absent. Among 150,000 to 200,000 clones listed, about 85% were seen once. The sequencing sample was made of PBMCs. All receptors derive from a man aged 25 to 40 in good health and CMV-seropositive.

This clone was picked up one time. The V call is TRBV25-1, the J call TRBJ2-5; D is possibly TRBD1 (5 bases). CDR3 length equals 14 residues. V dropped 9 bases and J dropped 0 bases, with 14 bases sitting between them. The germline CDR1 and CDR2 sequences are MGHDK and SYGVNS. CDR3 protein: CASRGTGYQETQYF. CDR3 nucleotides: TGTGCCAGTAGGGGTACAGGATACCAAGAGACCCAGTACTTC.

This clone was seen just once. The genes are TRBV7-6 and TRBJ2-5, with D possibly being TRBD2 (5 bases). CDR3 size: 15 residues. Germline V gene sequence: CDR1 SGHVS, CDR2 FNYEAQ. V was shortened by 0 bases and J by 13 bases, with 21 bases between the two germline ends. CDR3 sequence (DNA): TGTGCCAGCAGCTTAGCTCCACCGTACCAAGAGGCGGGGTACTTC. This sequence encodes CASSLAPPYQEAGYF.

V and J are TRBV25-1 and TRBJ1-2; weak D call: TRBD1 (5 bases). CDR3 length equals 16 residues. Germline assignment: CDR1 MGHDK and CDR2 SYGVNS. The ends were cut back, 6 bases at V and 3 bases at J, with 20 bases in the middle. This chain's CDR3 is CASSANGQPGDYGYTF. CDR3 coding DNA: TGTGCCAGCAGCGCGAACGGACAACCCGGCGACTATGGCTACACCTTC.

The rearrangement joins TRBV19 to TRBJ1-6; 7 positions match TRBD1. CDR3 size: 20 residues. The germline CDR1 and CDR2 sequences are LNHDA and SQIVND (reference sequence). With 2 bases clipped from V and 9 bases from J, the junction kept 22 bases outside the gene matches. CDR3 in DNA: TGTGCCAGTAGTATAACCGGTACAGGGGAGTTACCTGAGTATGGTTCACCCCTCCACTTT. This encodes CASSITGTGELPEYGSPLHF.

The genes are TRBV4-3 and TRBJ1-2, with D maybe TRBD1 (5 bases). The CDR3 sequence is 13 residues long. V was shortened by 3 bases and J by 6 bases, with 11 bases between the two germline ends. Germline lookup yields CDR1 LGHNA and CDR2 YSLEER. The CDR3 sequence is CASSHPGIDGYTF. CDR3 bases: TGCGCCAGCAGCCATCCAGGGATCGATGGCTACACCTTC.

This chain links TRBV9 with TRBJ1-6, with a tentative D call TRBD1 (5 bases). The CDR3 length is 15 residues. CDR1 is SGDLS, CDR2 YYNGEE, per germline. The ends were cut back, 4 bases at V and 0 bases at J, with 8 bases in the middle. CDR3 sequence (DNA): TGTGCCAGCAGCTACGACAGCTCCTATAATTCACCCCTCCACTTT. It yields the protein CASSYDSSYNSPLHF.

V is TRBV11-2 and J is TRBJ2-7; D possibly corresponds to TRBD1 (6 bases). CDR1 is SGHAT and CDR2 is FQNNGV in the germline V gene. The CDR3 extends over 11 amino acids. V was cut by 1 base and J by 12 bases, with 10 bases left in between. The CDR3 loop reads CASSLAGQPYF. The CDR3 DNA reads as TGTGCCAGCAGCTTAGCTGGACAGCCGTACTTC.

The DNA for the CDR3 is TGCGCCAGCAGCCCAGGGACAGGGGTCCCCGTTAGCAATCAGCCCCAGCATTTT. Translation: CASSPGTGVPVSNQPQHF. The V gene is TRBV4-3, the J gene TRBJ1-5; 10 bases are a match to TRBD1. The germline V gene has CDR1 LGHNA and CDR2 YSLEER. The CDR3 length is 18 residues. V shed 4 bases, J shed 0 bases, and the junction held 9 bases outside the gene matches.

The chain links TRBV11-2 to TRBJ1-1; D gene uncertain. The CDR3 has 14 amino acids. Germline CDR1 SGHAT, CDR2 FQNNGV. Trimming took 5 bases from V and 2 from J, leaving 12 bases between them. The CDR3 sequence is CASSRLNSNTEAFF. The CDR3 nucleotides are TGTGCCAGCAGCCGTTTGAACAGTAACACTGAAGCTTTCTTT.

The genes are TRBV4-1 and TRBJ2-5; 12 nucleotides match TRBD2. Trimming cost V 2 bases and J 3 bases; bases outside gene matches: 1. Germline assignment: CDR1 MGHRA and CDR2 YSYEKL. The CDR3 runs to 15 residues. The CDR3 region has the DNA TGCGCCAGCAGCCAAAGGACTAGCGGGGAAGAGACCCAGTACTTC. Residues: CASSQRTSGEETQYF.

This chain connects TRBV27 to TRBJ1-2; 8 bases line up with TRBD1. Germline V gene sequence: CDR1 MNHEY, CDR2 SMNVEV (reference sequence). The CDR3 sequence is 17 residues long. The junction had 11 bases not matched to a gene; V was cut back by 3 bases and J by 2 bases. For the CDR3, the DNA is TGTGCCAGCAGTTTCCGGACAGGGCCCACTCCAAACTATGGCTACACCTTC. It specifies CASSFRTGPTPNYGYTF.

The V and J genes are TRBV19 and TRBJ2-7; D is unclear. In germline, CDR1 is LNHDA, CDR2 SQIVND (reference sequence). The V and J ends lost 2 bases and 7 bases respectively, with 12 bases between them. This CDR3 comprises 13 residues. The DNA for the CDR3 is TGTGCCAGTAGTATATCCCCGACACATGAGCAGTACTTC. Amino acids: CASSISPTHEQYF.

The rearrangement uses TRBV15 and TRBJ2-2; 8 bases align to TRBD1. Per the germline V gene, CDR1 is LNHNV and CDR2 is YYDKDF (reference sequence). This CDR3 region has 15 residues. The ends lost 0 bases at V and 5 bases at J; junction bases unmatched: 2. The CDR3 is CATSRDRQGTGELFF. The CDR3 DNA follows: TGTGCCACCAGCAGAGATCGACAGGGGACCGGGGAGCTGTTTTTT.

This clone was observed once. The rearrangement links TRBV4-3 to TRBJ2-1, with 16 bases that match TRBD2. The ends lost 4 bases at V and 1 base at J; junction bases unmatched: 10. Germline V gene sequence: CDR1 LGHNA, CDR2 YSLEER. The length of the CDR3 is 20 residues. The CDR3 loop is CASSRLPGTSGGASYNEQFF. For the CDR3, the DNA is TGCGCCAGCAGCCGACTACCCGGGACTAGCGGGGGGGCTTCCTACAATGAGCAGTTCTTC.

The chain links TRBV27 to TRBJ1-1; 10 bases fit TRBD1. J lost 6 bases, V lost 8 bases, and 6 bases had no gene match. CDR3 size: 13 residues. The germline CDR1 and CDR2 sequences are MNHEY and SMNVEV (reference sequence). In DNA form, the CDR3 reads TGTGCCAGCCAAACGGGACAGGGGTCTGAAGCTTTCTTT. Its translation is CASQTGQGSEAFF.

The V and J genes are TRBV7-9 and TRBJ1-5; 10 bases agree with TRBD1. The J segment lost 2 bases and the V segment lost 5 bases, leaving 9 bases of the junction unmatched. Germline V gene sequence: CDR1 SEHNR, CDR2 FQNEAQ (reference sequence). The CDR3 spans 17 residues. The CDR3 reads CASSKRTGGICNQPQHF. The CDR3 coding sequence is TGTGCCAGCAGCAAACGGACAGGGGGTATTTGCAATCAGCCCCAGCATTTT.

V usage is TRBV27 and J usage is TRBJ1-2; 10 nucleotides align to TRBD1. V dropped 8 bases and J dropped 0; count of bases not matched to a gene: 9. The V gene's germline CDR1 is MNHEY and CDR2 SMNVEV (reference sequence). This CDR3 region has 16 residues. The CDR3 DNA reads as TGTGCCAGCTCCCGGGACAGGGGTCCCACTAACTATGGCTACACCTTC. This sequence encodes CASSRDRGPTNYGYTF.

CDR3 in amino acids: CASSQSPQDTEAFF. CDR3 sequence (DNA): TGCGCCAGCAGCCAATCTCCCCAGGACACTGAAGCTTTCTTT. This sequence joins TRBV4-3 and TRBJ1-1; unclear D gene. The CDR3 sequence is 14 residues long. CDR1 and CDR2 (germline): LGHNA, YSLEER. V gave up 2 bases and J gave up 3 bases, with 10 bases separating them.

This chain links TRBV7-9 with TRBJ2-5; possibly TRBD2 for D (5 bases). The germline V and J ends were trimmed by 2 bases and 5 bases, with 15 bases remaining between them. Germline V gives CDR1 SEHNR, CDR2 FQNEAQ (reference sequence). CDR3 length: 15 amino acids. CDR3 protein: CASSLLARGGETQYF. Written as DNA, the CDR3 is TGTGCCAGCAGCTTATTGGCACGCGGCGGGGAGACCCAGTACTTC.

The chain recombines TRBV4-1 with TRBJ2-5, with no clear D. The CDR3 is 14 residues long. Per the germline V gene, CDR1 is MGHRA and CDR2 is YSYEKL. The ends were cut back, 1 base at V and 4 bases at J, with 10 bases in the middle. The CDR3 here is CASSQVPGSETQYF. The CDR3 region has the DNA TGCGCCAGCAGCCAAGTTCCAGGTTCAGAGACCCAGTACTTC.

This clone is a singleton in its sample. The rearrangement links TRBV5-4 to TRBJ1-4; D uncertain. Germline V gene data show CDR1 as SGHNT and CDR2 as YYREEE (reference sequence). V lost 5 bases and J lost 8, with 10 bases in between. This CDR3 spans 12 amino acids. CDR3 nucleotide sequence: TGTGCCAGCAGTCCCTCGGGGGAAAAACTGTTTTTT. This sequence encodes CASSPSGEKLFF.

There are many counts of this clone. The chain combines TRBV5-6 with TRBJ1-6, with 7 bases lining up with TRBD1. The CDR3 runs 14 residues. The germline gives CDR1 SGHDT, CDR2 YYEEEE. Unmatched junction bases numbered 6, after V lost 4 bases and J lost 8 bases. CDR3 sequence (DNA): TGTGCCAGCAGCCCGACAGGGCCCGATTCACCCCTCCACTTT. Residues: CASSPTGPDSPLHF.

The gene calls are TRBV7-3 and TRBJ2-2, with D maybe TRBD1 (5 bases). Germline-derived CDR1 and CDR2 are SGHTA and FQGTGA. The length of the CDR3 is 16 residues. V was pared by 5 bases and J by 1 base, with 14 bases between. The CDR3 here is CASSPRAGQNTGELFF. CDR3 in DNA: TGTGCCAGCAGCCCCCGGGCAGGGCAGAACACCGGGGAGCTGTTTTTT.

The chain is built from TRBV6-1 and TRBJ2-7; the D is unclear. This CDR3 has 14 amino acids. With 4 bases removed from V and 3 bases from J, the gap between germline ends came to 13 bases. Germline assignment: CDR1 MNHNS and CDR2 SASEGT. CDR3 in amino acids: CASSGTGRFYEQYF. CDR3 coding DNA: TGTGCCAGCAGTGGCACGGGTCGATTCTACGAGCAGTACTTC.

The rearrangement links TRBV6-6 to TRBJ2-6; 7 nucleotides match TRBD2. The J segment lost 2 bases and the V segment lost 7 bases, leaving 8 bases of the junction unmatched. CDR1 is MNHNY, CDR2 SVGAGI, per germline (reference sequence). CDR3 length: 16 residues. In nucleotides, the CDR3 is TGTGCCAGCACACTAGCGAGAGACGCTGGGGCCAACGTCCTGACTTTC. It translates to CASTLARDAGANVLTF.